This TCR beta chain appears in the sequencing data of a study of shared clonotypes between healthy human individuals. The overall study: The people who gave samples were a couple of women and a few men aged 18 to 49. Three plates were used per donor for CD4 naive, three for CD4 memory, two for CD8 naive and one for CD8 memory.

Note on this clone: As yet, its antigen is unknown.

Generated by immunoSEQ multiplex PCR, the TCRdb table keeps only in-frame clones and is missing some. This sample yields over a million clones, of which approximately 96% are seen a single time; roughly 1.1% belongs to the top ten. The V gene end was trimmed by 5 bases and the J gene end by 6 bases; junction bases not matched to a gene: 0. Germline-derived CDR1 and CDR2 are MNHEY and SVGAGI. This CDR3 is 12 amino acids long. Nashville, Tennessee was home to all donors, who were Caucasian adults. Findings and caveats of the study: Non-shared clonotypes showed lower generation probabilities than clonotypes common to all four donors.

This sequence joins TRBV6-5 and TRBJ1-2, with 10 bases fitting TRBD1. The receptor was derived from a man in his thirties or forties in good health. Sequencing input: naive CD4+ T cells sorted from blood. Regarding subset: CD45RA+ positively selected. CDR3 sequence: CASSGTGDGYTF. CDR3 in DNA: TGTGCCAGCAGTGGGACAGGGGATGGCTACACCTTC.